These 20 T cell receptor beta chains originate from one sample sequenced in a study of identical twins. MiXCR, run by TCRdb on the 5' RACE reads, gives a single entry per CDR3 protein. The repertoire holds 230,000 or so distinct CDR3 sequences, with around 8.8% as singletons. These sequences were also reported in another study, on yellow fever vaccine responses in identical twins.

Material: CD8+ T cells sorted from blood. The receptors shown here come from a woman between 18 and 29 years old in good health.

V is TRBV24-1 and J is TRBJ2-5; D not certain. Trimming stripped 2 bases from V and 4 bases from J, with 10 bases between. The CDR3 is made up of 14 amino acids. The germline V gene has CDR1 KGHDR and CDR2 SFDVKD. The CDR3 coding sequence is TGTGCCACCAGTGATTCTTACAAGTTAGAGACCCAGTACTTC. Translation: CATSDSYKLETQYF.

The chain carries TRBV27 and TRBJ2-7; D remains ambiguous. The CDR3 totals 13 residues. Germline V gene data show CDR1 as MNHEY and CDR2 as SMNVEV (reference sequence). V was trimmed by 4 bases and J by 3 bases, leaving 10 bases between them. CDR3 sequence: CASSSPPFYEQYF. CDR3 DNA: TGTGCCAGCAGTTCCCCCCCGTTCTACGAGCAGTACTTC.

This clonotype has a count of ten or more. The genes are TRBV15 and TRBJ1-1; possibly TRBD1 for D (6 bases). The CDR3 has 16 amino acids. Deletions cut 0 bases from V and 2 bases from J, with 13 bases between. CDR1 and CDR2 from the germline V gene are LNHNV and YYDKDF (reference sequence). For the CDR3, the DNA is TGTGCCACCAGCAGAGATTTTAGGGGGAGTAACACTGAAGCTTTCTTT. Translation: CATSRDFRGSNTEAFF.

There are a few counts of this clonotype. V usage is TRBV27 and J usage is TRBJ2-7; the D gene is possibly TRBD1 (6 bases). CDR3 length: 14 residues. V shed 8 bases and J shed 5 bases, with 19 bases lying between them. Germline V gene data show CDR1 as MNHEY and CDR2 as SMNVEV (reference sequence). CDR3 sequence (DNA): TGTGCCAGCGCCCCCGCAGGGGTAGCCCACGAGCAGTACTTC. Translated, it gives CASAPAGVAHEQYF.

This chain connects TRBV15 to TRBJ2-1, with D perhaps assigned TRBD1 or TRBD2 (7 bases each). The V gene's germline CDR1 is LNHNV and CDR2 YYDKDF (reference sequence). Trimming pared 5 bases from V and 9 bases from J, leaving 20 bases between. CDR3 length: 15 residues. The CDR3 sequence is CATSAGGDESAEQFF. In DNA, the CDR3 is TGTGCCACCAGCGCAGGGGGGGATGAATCCGCTGAGCAGTTCTTC. Variable domain in full (rest from reference TRBV15 and TRBJ2-1): DAMVIQNPRYQVTQFGKPVTLSCSQTLNHNVMYWYQQKSSQAPKLLFHYYDKDFNNEADTPDNFQSRRPNTSFCFLDIRSPGLGDTAMYLCATSAGGDESAEQFFGPGTRLTVL.

The V call is TRBV6-2 or TRBV6-3, the J call TRBJ2-6, with D maybe TRBD1 (5 bases). V was pared by 2 bases and J by 0 bases, with 20 bases between. The CDR3 loop spans 20 amino acids. Germline-derived CDR1 and CDR2 are MNHEY and SVGEGT. The DNA of the CDR3 is TGTGCCAGCAGTTACCCGAAATTTCCGCGCACAGGCTCTGGGGCCAACGTCCTGACTTTC. Its protein product is CASSYPKFPRTGSGANVLTF.

This clonotype showed up many times. The rearrangement joins TRBV4-3 to TRBJ2-3; 10 bases fit TRBD2. The CDR3 is made up of 17 amino acids. The trim removed 3 bases at V and 0 bases at J, leaving 6 bases unmatched. Germline lookup yields CDR1 LGHNA and CDR2 YSLEER. This CDR3 reads CASSQVEAGGSTDTQYF. CDR3 DNA: TGCGCCAGCAGCCAGGTCGAAGCGGGAGGGAGCACAGATACGCAGTATTTT.

This clonotype was observed many times. V is TRBV20-1 and J is TRBJ2-1; 7 nucleotides line up with TRBD2. CDR1 and CDR2 (germline): DFQATT, SNEGSKA (reference sequence). The J segment lost 5 bases and the V segment lost 5 bases, leaving 3 bases of the junction unmatched. There are 12 residues in the CDR3. The CDR3 DNA follows: TGCAGTGCTCGCCGGGGGGACAATGAGCAGTTCTTC. This gives the protein CSARRGDNEQFF.

This clonotype has more than one count but fewer than ten. This sequence joins TRBV14 and TRBJ1-4; D is possibly TRBD1 (5 bases). This CDR3 spans 16 amino acids. Germline CDR1 is SGHDN and CDR2 is FVKESK. The V end lost 0 bases, the J end lost 4 bases, and 12 bases lay between the germline ends. CDR3 amino acids: CASSQDLQGYNEKLFF. In nucleotides, the CDR3 is TGTGCCAGCAGCCAAGATCTCCAGGGATATAATGAAAAACTGTTTTTT.

The V gene is TRBV27, the J gene TRBJ2-5; tentative D call: TRBD1 (6 bases). Trimming removed 3 bases from V and 2 bases from J, with 10 bases in between. Germline V CDR1 and CDR2: MNHEY, SMNVEV (reference sequence). This CDR3 is built from 14 residues. CDR3: CASSLFQGQETQYF. The CDR3 bases are TGTGCCAGCAGTTTGTTCCAGGGGCAAGAGACCCAGTACTTC.

This clonotype was seen at least ten times. The V gene is TRBV15, the J gene TRBJ2-6, with D tentatively TRBD2 (6 bases). This CDR3 comprises 18 residues. Trimming took 0 bases from V and 0 from J, leaving 12 bases between them. Germline assignment: CDR1 LNHNV and CDR2 YYDKDF (reference sequence). DNA for the CDR3: TGTGCCACCAGCAGAGATCTCGGGACTTTCTCTGGGGCCAACGTCCTGACTTTC. Translation gives CATSRDLGTFSGANVLTF.

The chain links TRBV27 to TRBJ2-7; TRBD2 is a possible D gene (6 bases). Germline values: CDR1 MNHEY, CDR2 SMNVEV (reference sequence). V lost 2 bases and J 4 bases, leaving 12 bases between the germline ends. The CDR3 is 14 residues long. This CDR3 is CASSLSAGLYEQYF. In DNA form, the CDR3 reads TGTGCCAGCAGTTTAAGTGCGGGGCTTTACGAGCAGTACTTC.

This clonotype was counted a few times. This chain uses TRBV29-1 with TRBJ1-1, with 10 bases identical to TRBD1. The CDR3 is 13 residues long. Unmatched junction bases numbered 3, after V lost 7 bases and J lost 1 base. Per germline, CDR1 SQVTM and CDR2 ANQGSEA. CDR3 sequence: CSGTGGANTEAFF. In DNA, the CDR3 is TGCAGCGGGACAGGGGGTGCGAACACTGAAGCTTTCTTT.

This clonotype was observed many times. The rearrangement uses TRBV24-1 and TRBJ2-5; 9 positions agree with TRBD1. The CDR3 runs to 15 residues. Germline CDR1 KGHDR, CDR2 SFDVKD. The junction had 4 bases not matched to a gene; V was cut back by 3 bases and J by 3 bases. The DNA of the CDR3 is TGTGCCACCAGTGATCGGTGGACAGGGGAAGAGACCCAGTACTTC. It translates to CATSDRWTGEETQYF.

This clonotype has a handful of counts. The chain uses TRBV6-2 or TRBV6-3 and TRBJ1-6, with TRBD1 as a possible D gene (5 bases). The germline V gene has CDR1 MNHEY and CDR2 SVGEGT. V lost 7 bases and J lost 5, with 12 bases in between. The CDR3 runs 14 residues. The CDR3 spells CASISGPNNSPLHF. Written as DNA, the CDR3 is TGTGCCAGCATCTCGGGACCGAATAATTCACCCCTCCACTTT.

This clonotype was counted a few times. The chain joins TRBV5-1 to TRBJ2-7; D might be TRBD2 (5 bases). Trimming cost V 0 bases and J 0 bases, with 10 bases left between them. Germline-derived CDR1 and CDR2 are SGHRS and YFSETQ. The CDR3 loop spans 15 amino acids. CDR3 bases: TGCGCCAGCAGCTTGGGCGACTACAGCTCCTACGAGCAGTACTTC. This codes for CASSLGDYSSYEQYF.

The chain couples TRBV20-1 to TRBJ1-1; D unclear. Germline assignment: CDR1 DFQATT and CDR2 SNEGSKA (reference sequence). The CDR3 loop spans 14 amino acids. V was pared by 0 bases and J by 0 bases, with 8 bases between. As DNA, the CDR3 is TGCAGTGCTAGAGATTCGGTAATGAACACTGAAGCTTTCTTT. It codes for CSARDSVMNTEAFF.

Many counts were recorded for this clonotype. J is TRBJ1-6 and V is TRBV4-3; D is unresolved. V was clipped by 0 bases and J by 2 bases, with 2 bases between them. Germline V CDR1 and CDR2: LGHNA, YSLEER. CDR3 size: 14 residues. The CDR3 coding sequence is TGCGCCAGCAGCCAAGACCCCTATAATTCACCCCTCCACTTT. It yields the protein CASSQDPYNSPLHF.

As for this clonotype: The junction departs from the called germline gene at one end, perhaps through a read error. The chain has TRBV7-7 and TRBJ2-1; tentative D call: TRBD2 (5 bases). Germline assignment: CDR1 SSHAT and CDR2 FNYEAQ (reference sequence). This CDR3 region has 16 residues. CDR3 residues: CASSARGVSSYNEQFF. The CDR3 DNA sequence: TGTGCTAGCAGCGCCCGGGGAGTAAGCTCCTACAATGAGCAGTTCTTC. The complete variable domain, with remaining parts taken from reference TRBV7-7 and TRBJ2-1, reads GAGVSQSPRYKVTKRGQDVTLRCDPISSHATLYWYQQALGQGPEFLTYFNYEAQPDKSGLPSDRFSAERPEGSISTLTIQRTEQRDSAMYRCASSARGVSSYNEQFFGPGTRLTVL.

This sequence joins TRBV7-8 and TRBJ2-2, with D hard to call. Germline lookup yields CDR1 SGHVS and CDR2 FQNEAQ. CDR3 length equals 14 residues. Between the trimmed V and J ends, which lost 1 base and 7 bases, there was a span of 10 bases. CDR3 residues: CASSLVTRDGELFF. CDR3 in DNA: TGTGCCAGCAGCTTAGTTACAAGAGACGGGGAGCTGTTTTTT.